The T cell receptor (beta chain) under discussion was sequenced for a study of cytomegalovirus exposure and HLA in healthy donors. General study results and limits: The dataset shows that most TCR sequences were rare, while some public TCRs occurred in many donors.

J gave up 1 base and V 1 base, and 9 bases lay outside the gene matches. The CDR3 totals 17 residues. Germline V gene sequence: CDR1 KGHSH, CDR2 LQKENI. 13 Jbeta primers and 60 Vbeta primers were used for the PCR. Generated by immunoSEQ multiplex PCR, the TCRdb table keeps only in-frame clones and is missing some. The sample lists about 150,000 clones; 75% to 90% were seen once. Of note for this clone: No antigen is known for it.

The receptor was derived from a woman under 30 in good health and CMV-seronegative. V and J are TRBV18 and TRBJ1-1; TRBD1 matches 7 bases. The sequencing input was PBMCs. In DNA form, the CDR3 reads TGTGCCAGCTCACCACAACAGGGGTTGGGCGCGAACACTGAAGCTTTCTTT. The encoded protein is CASSPQQGLGANTEAFF.